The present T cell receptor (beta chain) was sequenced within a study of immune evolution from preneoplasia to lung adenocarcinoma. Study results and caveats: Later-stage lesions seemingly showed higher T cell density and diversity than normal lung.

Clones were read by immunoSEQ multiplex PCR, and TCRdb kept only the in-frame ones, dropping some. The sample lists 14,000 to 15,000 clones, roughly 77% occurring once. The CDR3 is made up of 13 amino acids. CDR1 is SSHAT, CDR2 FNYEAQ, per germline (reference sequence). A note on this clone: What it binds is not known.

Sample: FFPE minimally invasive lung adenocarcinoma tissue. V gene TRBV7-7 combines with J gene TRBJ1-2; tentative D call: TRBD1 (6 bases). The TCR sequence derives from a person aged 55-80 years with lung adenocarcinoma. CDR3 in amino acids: CDCRGALRNGYTF. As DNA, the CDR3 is TGTGATTGCCGGGGGGCCTTAAGAAATGGCTACACCTTC. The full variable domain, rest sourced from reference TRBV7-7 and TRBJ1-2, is GAGVSQSPRYKVTKRGQDVTLRCDPISSHATLYWYQQALGQGPEFLTYFNYEAQPDKSGLPSDRFSAERPEGSISTLTIQRTEQRDSAMYRCDCRGALRNGYTFGSGTRLTVV.